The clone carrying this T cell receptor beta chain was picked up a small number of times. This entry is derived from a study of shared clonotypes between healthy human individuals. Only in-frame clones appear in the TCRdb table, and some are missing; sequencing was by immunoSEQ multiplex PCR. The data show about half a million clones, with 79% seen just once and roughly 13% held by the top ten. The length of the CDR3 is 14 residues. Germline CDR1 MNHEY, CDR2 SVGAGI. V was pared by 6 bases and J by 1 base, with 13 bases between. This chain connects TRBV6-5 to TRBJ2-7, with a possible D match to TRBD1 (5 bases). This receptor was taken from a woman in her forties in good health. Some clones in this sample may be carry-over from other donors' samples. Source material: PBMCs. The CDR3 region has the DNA TGTGCCAGCAGAAAAGGCGGACAATCCTACGAGCAGTACTTC. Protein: CASRKGGQSYEQYF.